This T cell receptor (beta chain) was identified during a study of T-cell memory formation after mild COVID-19. Points from the study as a whole: In second-wave clones peaking day 37, SARS-CoV-2 specificity remained unconfirmed. Contracting CD4+ clones lay largely in CM and EM, with CD8+ ones residing in EMRA. Clones that shrank (day 15 to 85) were balanced CD4/CD8, whereas later expanders leaned CD4+.

TCRdb re-derived calls from the 5' RACE reads in MiXCR, one entry per CDR3 protein. The profile covers hundreds of thousands of distinct CDR3 sequences, with around 15% appearing a single time and about a fifth taken by the ten largest. The CDR3 covers 14 residues. With 6 bases clipped from V and 1 base from J, the junction kept 5 bases outside the gene matches. The V gene's germline CDR1 is SGHTA and CDR2 FQGNSA. Note on this clonotype: The antigen remains undetermined.

Material: PBMCs or a T cell subset sorted from them (not recorded which). This TCR came from a man between 18 and 29 years old who had mild COVID-19 (a few samples of this study predate the infection). Cell type and time point are not known. The J gene is TRBJ2-7, the V gene TRBV7-2, with 8 bases that match TRBD1. CDR3 DNA sequence: TGTGCCAGCAGATCCGGGACAGGATCCTACGAGCAGTACTTC. As protein: CASRSGTGSYEQYF.